A selection of T cell receptor beta chains follows, all from one sample in a study of blood T cell repertoires in COVID-19. Only in-frame clones appear in the TCRdb table, and some are missing; sequencing was by immunoSEQ multiplex PCR. Here the sample spans around 130,000 clones, under 95% being singletons. Material: peripheral blood. These receptors were obtained from a man in his forties or fifties with active COVID-19. Both conserved end residues are part of each CDR3. Each record gives: V gene, J gene, clone size, CDR3 length, D gene, CDR3 DNA, CDR3 protein. The D gene is left open where the match is weak. Clone sizes are given selectively: once, few, many, or a class where the clone is expanded.

v_call: TRBV7-8; j_call: TRBJ1-1; clone_size: -; cdr3_length: 15; d_call: TRBD1; cdr3_nt: TGTGCCAGCAGCTTAGCGGACAGGGGATCCACTGAAGCTTTCTTT; cdr3_aa: CASSLADRGSTEAFF
v_call: TRBV4-1; j_call: TRBJ1-1; clone_size: -; cdr3_length: 14; d_call: -; cdr3_nt: TGCGCCAGCAGAAATCCCCAGATGAACACTGAAGCTTTCTTT; cdr3_aa: CASRNPQMNTEAFF
v_call: TRBV2; j_call: TRBJ2-2; clone_size: -; cdr3_length: 18; d_call: TRBD2; cdr3_nt: TGTGCCAGCAGTGAATCTCGGGGACTAGCGGGGGACACCGGGGAGCTGTTTTTT; cdr3_aa: CASSESRGLAGDTGELFF
v_call: TRBV6-5; j_call: TRBJ1-3; clone_size: -; cdr3_length: 15; d_call: -; cdr3_nt: TGTGCCAGCGGCCGGGACATCACCTCTGGAAACACCATATATTTT; cdr3_aa: CASGRDITSGNTIYF
v_call: TRBV5-4; j_call: TRBJ1-2; clone_size: -; cdr3_length: 15; d_call: TRBD1; cdr3_nt: TGTGCCAGCAGCTTGGGAGGGGGCGAAGTCTATGGCTACACCTTC; cdr3_aa: CASSLGGGEVYGYTF
v_call: TRBV18; j_call: TRBJ2-1; clone_size: -; cdr3_length: 15; d_call: TRBD2; cdr3_nt: TGTGCCAGCTCAACAACTACCGGGGGGGGGAATGAGCAGTTCTTC; cdr3_aa: CASSTTTGGGNEQFF
v_call: TRBV7-3; j_call: TRBJ2-2; clone_size: -; cdr3_length: 15; d_call: TRBD1; cdr3_nt: TGTGCCAGCAGCGCAGACAGGGTTAACACCGGGGAGCTGTTTTTT; cdr3_aa: CASSADRVNTGELFF
v_call: TRBV4-1; j_call: TRBJ1-5; clone_size: -; cdr3_length: 15; d_call: TRBD1; cdr3_nt: TGCGCCAGCAGCCGGAACGACAGGGAGAATCAGCCCCAGCATTTT; cdr3_aa: CASSRNDRENQPQHF
v_call: TRBV7-3; j_call: TRBJ2-2; clone_size: once; cdr3_length: 13; d_call: -; cdr3_nt: TGTGCCAGCAGCTCCTATAACACCGGGGAGCTGTTTTTT; cdr3_aa: CASSSYNTGELFF
v_call: TRBV10-1; j_call: TRBJ2-3; clone_size: -; cdr3_length: 15; d_call: TRBD2; cdr3_nt: TGCGCCAGCAGTGGGTCTCTAGCGGGGTTAGATACGCAGTATTTT; cdr3_aa: CASSGSLAGLDTQYF
v_call: TRBV2; j_call: TRBJ2-3; clone_size: -; cdr3_length: 16; d_call: TRBD2; cdr3_nt: TGTGCCAGCAGTGGATCTAGCGGGAGGGGCACAGATACGCAGTATTTT; cdr3_aa: CASSGSSGRGTDTQYF
v_call: TRBV7-9; j_call: TRBJ1-1; clone_size: -; cdr3_length: 14; d_call: TRBD1; cdr3_nt: TGTGCCAGCAGCTTATCAGGGGGCCTCACTGAAGCTTTCTTT; cdr3_aa: CASSLSGGLTEAFF